The clone carrying this TCR beta chain was picked up a small number of times. The CDR3 extends over 13 amino acids. Trimming removed 3 bases from V and 7 bases from J, with 13 bases in between. Libraries were prepared by immunoSEQ multiplex PCR; TCRdb keeps only in-frame clonotypes and omits some of them. Among nearly 750,000 clones listed, approximately 72% were seen once. The data belong to a study of shared clonotypes between healthy human individuals. Specimen: memory CD4+ T cells sorted from blood. The subset was: CD45RA-negative fraction. The clonotype originates from a woman aged 25 to 39 in good health. The chain combines TRBV5-3 with TRBJ1-2; D perhaps matches TRBD1 (5 bases). TRBV5-3 is an ORF; its function is uncertain. The CDR3 loop is CARSYTPGGGYTF. The CDR3 bases are TGTGCCAGAAGCTACACCCCGGGGGGTGGCTACACCTTC.